This T cell receptor (beta chain) appears in the sequencing data of a study of memory CD8 T cells in hepatitis C reinfection. Notes on the study in general: With roughly five donors, public clonotype conclusions could not be definitive.

Germline V lookup: CDR1 MDHEN, CDR2 SYDVKM. V lost 5 bases and J lost 8, with 12 bases in between. CDR3 length equals 13 residues. A remark on this clone: Its antigen remains unknown.

Using immunoSEQ multiplex PCR, the repertoire was profiled, and TCRdb retains in-frame clones only, with some absent. Of 35,000 to 50,000 clones in the sample, over 75% were seen once. Time point denoted: peak reinfection, 3 to 8 weeks after reinfection detection. No in vitro expansion preceded TCR sequencing of the sorted cells. Control naive CD8 T cells came from a couple of donors at all three reinfection time points. This chain links TRBV28 with TRBJ2-2; perhaps TRBD1 as D (5 bases). Sequenced sample: naive CD8+ T cells sorted from blood. This TCR derives from a man between 18 and 29 years old with hepatitis C virus infection. In DNA form, the CDR3 reads TGTGCCAGCAGTCCCACAGGAGCGGGGGAGCTGTTTTTT. The encoded protein is CASSPTGAGELFF.